What follows are 17 T cell receptor beta chains derived from one specimen sequenced in a study of PD-L1 blockade in urothelial cancer. Time point described: pretreatment peripheral blood. The data were produced by immunoSEQ multiplex PCR, yet TCRdb's version contains in-frame clones alone and is incomplete. Seen here are under 100,000 clones, almost 90% observed once, and the top ten hold around 1.6%. The sample here was PBMCs, taken around atezolizumab (anti-PD-L1) treatment. The receptors shown here come from a man aged 60 to 75 with urothelial cancer.

The chain has TRBV11-1 and TRBJ2-3, with D uncertain. With 5 bases removed from V and 1 base from J, the gap between germline ends came to 10 bases. CDR1 and CDR2 from the germline V gene are SGHAT and FQDESV (reference sequence). The CDR3 runs to 14 residues. In DNA, the CDR3 is TGTGCCAGCAGCCCCAACTACCGCACAGATACGCAGTATTTT. Residues: CASSPNYRTDTQYF.

This clone has a single count. This chain joins TRBV2 and TRBJ2-3; 8 bases line up with TRBD2. Germline CDR1 reads SNHLY; CDR2 reads FYNNEI. V trimming: 8 bases; J trimming: 9 bases; junction bases outside the gene matches: 10. The CDR3 runs 13 residues. CDR3 sequence reads: CASELAVHHTQYF. The CDR3 DNA is TGTGCCAGCGAACTAGCGGTCCATCACACGCAGTATTTT.

V is TRBV19 and J is TRBJ1-1; D is possibly TRBD1 (5 bases). Germline V gene data show CDR1 as LNHDA and CDR2 as SQIVND (reference sequence). The V end lost 5 bases, the J end lost 10 bases, and 14 bases lay between the germline ends. This CDR3 contains 12 residues. CDR3 sequence reads: CASSGATRRAFF. The CDR3, as DNA: TGTGCCAGTAGTGGGGCCACACGACGAGCTTTCTTT.

This clone occurred once. The CDR3 DNA follows: TGCAGCGTTGATGCAGGGGAACGAAACACCATATATTTT. Protein: CSVDAGERNTIYF. The rearrangement uses TRBV29-1 and TRBJ1-3, with a possible D match to TRBD1 (6 bases). Trimming left V 3 bases short and J 5 bases short, with 11 bases between. This CDR3 has 13 amino acids. Germline CDR1 SQVTM, CDR2 ANQGSEA.

A word on this clone: Distinct nucleotide sequences in the sample also encode this CDR3. The gene calls are TRBV28 and TRBJ2-7; D call uncertain. Trimming cost V 3 bases and J 7 bases, with 7 bases left between them. The CDR3 sequence is 11 residues long. The germline V gene has CDR1 MDHEN and CDR2 SYDVKM. The CDR3 DNA follows: TGTGCCAGCAGTTTCATGAGGGAGCAGTACTTC. Amino acids: CASSFMREQYF.

This chain uses TRBV19 with TRBJ1-1; 11 bases are shared with TRBD1. CDR3 size: 13 residues. Germline V CDR1 and CDR2: LNHDA, SQIVND (reference sequence). J gave up 7 bases and V 5 bases, and 3 bases lay outside the gene matches. The CDR3 sequence is CASSGQGAGEAFF. As DNA, the CDR3 is TGTGCCAGTAGTGGACAGGGGGCCGGTGAAGCTTTCTTT.

The genes are TRBV28 and TRBJ2-7, with 9 bases identical to TRBD2. The CDR3 length is 16 residues. With 6 bases clipped from V and 6 bases from J, the junction kept 15 bases outside the gene matches. The V gene's germline CDR1 is MDHEN and CDR2 SYDVKM. The CDR3: CASSSVRLAVSFEQYF. As DNA, the CDR3 is TGTGCCAGCAGCTCAGTTAGACTAGCGGTGTCGTTCGAGCAGTACTTC.

This sequence joins TRBV10-3 and TRBJ2-5; 7 nucleotides align to TRBD2. The CDR3 contains 11 residues. The J segment lost 7 bases and the V segment lost 8 bases, leaving 4 bases of the junction unmatched. Looked up from germline, CDR1 is ENHRY and CDR2 is SYGVKD. The CDR3 DNA is TGTGCCATCCTCACTAGCGCGACCCAGTACTTC. This encodes CAILTSATQYF.

The rearrangement uses TRBV18 and TRBJ1-2; possibly TRBD1 for D (6 bases). Germline V CDR1 and CDR2: KGHSH, LQKENI. This CDR3 contains 16 residues. V lost 5 bases, J lost 5 bases, and 21 bases lay in between. CDR3 sequence reads: CASSNPGMGARYGYTF. In DNA, the CDR3 is TGTGCCAGCTCAAACCCGGGGATGGGGGCGCGTTATGGCTACACCTTC.

The J gene is TRBJ2-5, the V gene TRBV27, with 13 bases lining up with TRBD2. The CDR3 runs 14 residues. Unmatched junction bases numbered 3, after V lost 6 bases and J lost 5 bases. Germline V gene data show CDR1 as MNHEY and CDR2 as SMNVEV (reference sequence). CDR3 DNA sequence: TGTGCCAGCAGACTAGCGGGAGGGGGGGAGACCCAGTACTTC. Amino acid sequence: CASRLAGGGETQYF.

The chain carries TRBV6-5 and TRBJ1-2, with D possibly matching TRBD1 (6 bases). V lost 4 bases and J 4 bases, leaving 13 bases between the germline ends. Germline values: CDR1 MNHEY, CDR2 SVGAGI. The CDR3 consists of 14 residues. CDR3 residues: CASSLSGAGYGYTF. In DNA, the CDR3 is TGTGCCAGCAGTTTGTCAGGGGCGGGCTATGGCTACACCTTC.

There are a few counts of this clone. The genes are TRBV27 and TRBJ2-3; D is possibly TRBD1 (6 bases). Trimming removed 2 bases from V and 3 bases from J, with 12 bases in between. This CDR3 has 15 amino acids. Germline assignment: CDR1 MNHEY and CDR2 SMNVEV (reference sequence). The CDR3 sequence is CASSLEATGTDTQYF. The CDR3 nucleotides are TGTGCCAGCAGTTTAGAGGCCACAGGGACAGATACGCAGTATTTT.

The genes are TRBV25-1 and TRBJ1-2; the match to TRBD1 covers 8 bases. Germline V gene lookup returns CDR1 MGHDK and CDR2 SYGVNS. This CDR3 comprises 16 residues. V shed 3 bases and J 1 base; nucleotides not matched to a gene: 7. The CDR3 region has the DNA TGTGCCAGCAGTGAGGCCAGAACAGGGGGTAACTATGGCTACACCTTC. As protein: CASSEARTGGNYGYTF.

The V call is TRBV14, the J call TRBJ1-2; 7 nucleotides line up with TRBD1. Germline-derived CDR1 and CDR2 are SGHDN and FVKESK. The CDR3 consists of 13 residues. Trimming at V came to 4 bases and at J to 4 bases, leaving 3 bases not matched to a gene. The CDR3 sequence: CASSPRDSYGYTF. DNA of the CDR3: TGTGCCAGCAGCCCCAGGGACAGCTATGGCTACACCTTC.

This chain uses TRBV28 with TRBJ2-1, with TRBD2 matching over 9 bases. J was trimmed by 1 base and V by 1 base; bases with no gene match: 14. Germline assignment: CDR1 MDHEN and CDR2 SYDVKM. This CDR3 region has 20 residues. Here the CDR3 reads CASSLSQREAYYKSYNEQFF. CDR3 nucleotides: TGTGCCAGCAGTTTATCTCAGCGGGAGGCCTACTATAAATCCTACAATGAGCAGTTCTTC. The full variable domain, completed using reference TRBV28 and TRBJ2-1, is DVKVTQSSRYLVKRTGEKVFLECVQDMDHENMFWYRQDPGLGLRLIYFSYDVKMKEKGDIPEGYSVSREKKERFSLILESASTNQTSMYLCASSLSQREAYYKSYNEQFFGPGTRLTVL.

This clone is a singleton in its sample. CDR3 amino acids: CASSATNAGNQPQHF. DNA for the CDR3: TGTGCCAGCAGCGCCACAAACGCGGGCAATCAGCCCCAGCATTTT. The chain has TRBV2 and TRBJ1-5; D gene ambiguous. This CDR3 region has 15 residues. V gave up 6 bases and J gave up 2 bases, with 14 bases separating them. From germline, CDR1 is SNHLY and CDR2 FYNNEI.

V gene TRBV6-6 combines with J gene TRBJ1-2; 7 nucleotides line up with TRBD1. Germline loops: CDR1 MNHNY, CDR2 SVGAGI (reference sequence). This CDR3 contains 16 residues. V was clipped by 0 bases and J by 7 bases; unmatched bases: 11. CDR3 amino acids: CASSYSNPTGVPGYTF. In nucleotides, the CDR3 is TGTGCCAGCAGTTACTCCAACCCTACAGGGGTACCTGGCTACACCTTC.